A single sample is the source of the 18 T cell receptor beta chains below, sequenced in a study of T cells in Graves' hyperthyroidism and ophthalmopathy. RNA transcripts yielded amplified TCR beta CDR3 regions. During a first-round RT-PCR of the TCR CDR3, the HTBI primer set was used. TCRdb re-called the multiplex PCR reads through MiXCR, storing one row per CDR3 protein. The sample carries hundreds of thousands of distinct CDR3 sequences, just under 20% recorded once. Sequenced input: blood. All receptors come from a man aged 40-49 years with Graves' ophthalmopathy.

This clonotype was counted only a few times. The chain has TRBV9 and TRBJ2-7; 13 positions agree with TRBD2. Germline CDR1 SGDLS, CDR2 YYNGEE. With V trimmed by 4 bases and J by 3 bases, 7 bases remained unmatched. This CDR3 is built from 16 residues. CDR3 bases: TGTGCCAGCAGCTTCCGGACTAGCGGGAGTCTCTACGAGCAGTACTTC. Translated, it gives CASSFRTSGSLYEQYF. Full variable domain (missing parts from reference TRBV9 and TRBJ2-7): DSGVTQTPKHLITATGQRVTLRCSPRSGDLSVYWYQQSLDQGLQFLIQYYNGEERAKGNILERFSAQQFPDLHSELNLSSLELGDSALYFCASSFRTSGSLYEQYFGPGTRLTVT.

This clonotype was recorded once. Relative to the germline gene, one junction end is altered; a read error may explain this. The chain joins TRBV20-1 to TRBJ2-5; the D gene is possibly TRBD2 (6 bases). CDR1 is DFQATT and CDR2 is SNEGSKA in the germline V gene (reference sequence). There are 13 residues in the CDR3. The CDR3 DNA follows: TGCAATGCTAGAGTGAGCGGGCAAGAGACCCAGTACTTC. Its translation is CNARVSGQETQYF.

This clonotype has ten or more counts. This chain links TRBV30 with TRBJ1-1, with D possibly being TRBD1 (6 bases). Germline CDR1 and CDR2: GTSNPN and SVGIG (reference sequence). V was cut by 3 bases and J by 0 bases, with 11 bases left in between. The CDR3 spans 14 residues. CDR3: CAWRPGHLNTEAFF. DNA for the CDR3: TGTGCCTGGAGACCGGGACACCTGAACACTGAAGCTTTCTTT.

This clonotype was found a few times. This rearrangement joins TRBV7-3 to TRBJ2-1, with D possibly TRBD2 on 6 matching bases. Germline assignment: CDR1 SGHTA and CDR2 FQGTGA. V dropped 2 bases and J dropped 9 bases, with 14 bases sitting between them. The CDR3 totals 14 residues. This CDR3 is CASSLSGVGSEQFF. CDR3 DNA: TGTGCCAGCAGCTTATCGGGAGTGGGGAGTGAGCAGTTCTTC.

The rearrangement joins TRBV13 to TRBJ2-3, with 8 bases fitting TRBD2. Trimming cost V 8 bases and J 4 bases; bases outside gene matches: 2. CDR1 and CDR2 (germline): PRHDT, FYEKMQ (reference sequence). This CDR3 has 12 residues. The CDR3 nucleotides are TGTGCCAGCGGACTAGCTGCAGATACGCAGTATTTT. This sequence encodes CASGLAADTQYF.

This clonotype was seen repeatedly, ten times or more. The chain links TRBV30 to TRBJ1-2, with D possibly matching TRBD1 (5 bases). This CDR3 is built from 13 residues. Looked up from germline, CDR1 is GTSNPN and CDR2 is SVGIG (reference sequence). V lost 0 bases and J lost 6, with 11 bases in between. The CDR3 nucleotides read TGTGCCTGGAGTGTAGGAAGAGGGGATGGCTACACCTTC. Its protein product is CAWSVGRGDGYTF.

This clonotype was seen ten or more times. The chain uses TRBV20-1 and TRBJ2-7; a possible D gene is TRBD1 (6 bases). Between the trimmed V and J ends, which lost 5 bases and 5 bases, there was a span of 16 bases. CDR3 length: 13 amino acids. Germline-derived CDR1 and CDR2 are DFQATT and SNEGSKA (reference sequence). CDR3 DNA sequence: TGCAGTGCTCTGACAGGCCGGGGCGACGAGCAGTACTTC. Its protein is CSALTGRGDEQYF.

This clonotype turned up a few times. J is TRBJ2-7 and V is TRBV4-3; D possibly corresponds to TRBD2 (7 bases). Germline-derived CDR1 and CDR2 are LGHNA and YSLEER. The CDR3 contains 16 residues. Deletions cut 0 bases from V and 2 bases from J, with 14 bases between. CDR3 in amino acids: CASSQDFGGPTYEQYF. The CDR3 DNA reads TGCGCCAGCAGCCAAGACTTCGGGGGGCCTACCTACGAGCAGTACTTC.

The J gene is TRBJ2-3, the V gene TRBV6-1; D gene unclear. The assigned J gene may be wrong: the sequence end matches TRBJ1-5 better. CDR3 size: 14 residues. Germline V gene data show CDR1 as MNHNS and CDR2 as SASEGT. The CDR3 DNA reads TGTGCCAGCAGTTCACTAGCGTCCCGGGATACGCAGCATTTT. Translated, it gives CASSSLASRDTQHF.

This clonotype was detected many times. The chain recombines TRBV7-8 with TRBJ1-2; 7 bases align to TRBD1. The germline gives CDR1 SGHVS, CDR2 FQNEAQ. V was pared by 6 bases and J by 4 bases, with 14 bases of the junction left unmatched. This CDR3 has 16 amino acids. CDR3 in amino acids: CASRLSSDRVGYGYTF. The CDR3 bases are TGTGCCAGCAGACTTAGTAGCGACAGGGTCGGCTATGGCTACACCTTC.

The V and J genes are TRBV11-1 and TRBJ1-3, with D unclear. V lost 7 bases and J 0 bases, leaving 10 bases between the germline ends. There are 14 residues in the CDR3. From germline, CDR1 is SGHAT and CDR2 FQDESV (reference sequence). The DNA of the CDR3 is TGTGCCAGCACCGACACCGACTCTGGAAACACCATATATTTT. Protein sequence: CASTDTDSGNTIYF.

This clonotype came up a few times. The genes are TRBV6-5 and TRBJ2-5; 7 bases fit TRBD2. The CDR3 has 15 amino acids. From germline, CDR1 is MNHEY and CDR2 SVGAGI. V dropped 0 bases and J dropped 5; count of bases not matched to a gene: 6. In DNA, the CDR3 is TGTGCCAGCAGTTACTCGAGACTAGCAGGGGAGACCCAGTACTTC. Residues: CASSYSRLAGETQYF.

This clonotype came up many times. The chain links TRBV28 to TRBJ2-1, with 7 bases identical to TRBD2. J was trimmed by 0 bases and V by 3 bases; bases with no gene match: 5. This CDR3 spans 16 amino acids. The germline V gene encodes CDR1 MDHEN and CDR2 SYDVKM. The CDR3 is CASSFGRGSSYNEQFF. In DNA, the CDR3 is TGTGCCAGCAGTTTCGGGCGCGGGAGCTCCTACAATGAGCAGTTCTTC. The complete variable domain, with remaining parts taken from reference TRBV28 and TRBJ2-1, reads DVKVTQSSRYLVKRTGEKVFLECVQDMDHENMFWYRQDPGLGLRLIYFSYDVKMKEKGDIPEGYSVSREKKERFSLILESASTNQTSMYLCASSFGRGSSYNEQFFGPGTRLTVL.

This clonotype was recorded at least ten times. This chain connects TRBV7-2 to TRBJ2-2, with TRBD2 matching over 10 bases. Germline assignment: CDR1 SGHTA and CDR2 FQGNSA. The CDR3 runs 20 residues. Trimming at V came to 0 bases and at J to 3 bases, leaving 13 bases not matched to a gene. The CDR3 is CASSLAKLRRTSGYTGELFF. As DNA, the CDR3 is TGTGCCAGCAGCTTAGCGAAGTTGCGCCGGACTAGCGGATACACCGGGGAGCTGTTTTTT.

This sequence joins TRBV7-8 and TRBJ2-1; 8 bases are a match to TRBD2. Germline V gene data show CDR1 as SGHVS and CDR2 as FQNEAQ. Losses at the gene ends were 5 bases for V and 0 bases for J; bases not matched to a gene: 6. The CDR3 covers 16 residues. Written as DNA, the CDR3 is TGTGCCAGCAGCGGAGGAAGCGGGAGCTCCTACAATGAGCAGTTCTTC. Translation: CASSGGSGSSYNEQFF. Full variable domain (missing parts from reference TRBV7-8 and TRBJ2-1): GAGVSQSPRYKVAKRGQDVALRCDPISGHVSLFWYQQALGQGPEFLTYFQNEAQLDKSGLPSDRFFAERPEGSVSTLKIQRTQQEDSAVYLCASSGGSGSSYNEQFFGPGTRLTVL.

This clonotype was observed many times. V and J are TRBV30 and TRBJ2-5; unclear D gene. CDR1 is GTSNPN and CDR2 is SVGIG in the germline V gene (reference sequence). This CDR3 is 14 amino acids long. Deletions cut 3 bases from V and 4 bases from J, with 15 bases between. CDR3 sequence reads: CAWSAGPLGETQYF. The CDR3 region has the DNA TGTGCCTGGAGCGCCGGACCTCTGGGAGAGACCCAGTACTTC.

This clonotype was counted at least ten times. V and J are TRBV7-2 and TRBJ2-1; D remains unclear. Germline assignment: CDR1 SGHTA and CDR2 FQGNSA. V was pared by 5 bases and J by 8 bases, with 13 bases between. The CDR3 has 13 residues. CDR3 amino acids: CASSPHRVHEQFF. The DNA of the CDR3 is TGTGCCAGCAGCCCCCACCGGGTCCATGAGCAGTTCTTC.

This clonotype was observed a handful of times. This chain joins TRBV5-1 and TRBJ2-6, with 13 bases matching TRBD2. V lost 2 bases, J lost 0 bases, and 8 bases stayed unmatched. This CDR3 is built from 20 residues. Germline CDR1 and CDR2: SGHRS and YFSETQ. The CDR3 DNA sequence: TGCGCCAGCAGCTTTCTACCGGGGACTAGCGGGGTCTCTGGGGCCAACGTCCTGACTTTC. This codes for CASSFLPGTSGVSGANVLTF.